The clone carrying this T cell receptor (beta chain) was observed many times. Its matching antigen is unknown. This sample is drawn from a study of neurological immune-mediated disorders. Notes on the study in general: The greatest TCR clonal expansion occurred in HTLV-1-associated myelopathy and the least in multiple sclerosis, which fell below healthy controls.

The time point denotes: longitudinal time-point 2. The making of cDNA relied on 5'RACE with 10-nucleotide random UMIs. TCRdb fed the 5' RACE reads into MiXCR, producing one record per CDR3 protein. The repertoire holds about 90,000 distinct CDR3 sequences, with about 13% as singletons. The specimen was PBMCs. This TCR came from a female donor with HTLV-1-associated myelopathy (HAM/TSP).

CDR3 sequence: CASSLEGVTGELFF. CDR3 sequence (DNA): TGCGCCAGCAGCTTGGAAGGGGTCACCGGGGAGCTGTTTTTT. The rearrangement uses TRBV5-1 and TRBJ2-2; TRBD1 is a possible D gene (5 bases). Germline-derived CDR1 and CDR2 are SGHRS and YFSETQ. The CDR3 sequence is 14 residues long. V lost 0 bases to trimming and J lost 4 bases, with 7 bases between them.